This T cell receptor (beta chain) was captured in a study of blood T cell repertoires in COVID-19. About the study: The United States, Italy and Spain were the sources of the acute and convalescent COVID-19 samples. T cells, B-cell-depleted T cells, or PBMCs provided the cDNA or gDNA that served as material.

V dropped 5 bases and J dropped 6; count of bases not matched to a gene: 8. This CDR3 comprises 15 residues. Germline-derived CDR1 and CDR2 are SGHTA and FQGNSA. Original processing methods: Amplifying reference gene primers gave estimates of nucleated cell counts. Method: immunoSEQ multiplex PCR; TCRdb's copy keeps in-frame clones and lacks some. The V and J calls and clone size were taken over from that table, and D and trimming were inferred from the DNA. The data hold some 200,000 clones, with 70% to 80% observed a single time. The V call is TRBV7-2, the J call TRBJ2-1; TRBD2 matches 9 bases. This receptor was taken from a woman between 45 and 65 years old with active or convalescent COVID-19. Sequenced sample: peripheral blood. The CDR3 sequence: CASSPLSGSGNEQFF. Written as DNA, the CDR3 is TGTGCCAGCAGCCCACTTAGCGGGAGTGGCAATGAGCAGTTCTTC.